The following is a T cell receptor (beta chain) sequence with its context. The antigen is unknown. The TRB cDNA libraries were prepared by 5' RACE with UMI labels. Reprocessing the 5' RACE reads, TCRdb reports a single entry for every CDR3 protein and omits DNA. In total, the table holds 50,000 to 60,000 distinct CDR3 sequences. The sample comes from a study of CXCR3-negative and CXCR3-positive naive CD8 T cells. For the study at large: Collectively, the libraries yielded about 135 million TRB reads in total, at about 1.5 +/- 0.3 million per library.

Study findings and constraints: The study inferred TCR strength from TRB CDR3 properties and found comparable surface CD5 between naive subsets. In naive cells, CXCR3-negative and CXCR3-positive subsets had similar TRBV-TRBJ usage; memory cells differed. Researchers report that CXCR3-positive naive cells carry more hydrophobic TRB CDR3s than CXCR3-negative naive cells.

CDR1 DFQATT and CDR2 SNEGSKA come from the germline V gene (reference sequence). The CDR3 loop spans 15 amino acids. This receptor was taken from a human donor in good health. Some clones in this sample may be carry-over from other donors' samples. Input material: naive CXCR3- CD8+ T cells from blood. Stated subset: CD45RO-CCR7+CD27+CD95- naive CD8+ T cells lacking CXCR3 (TNR3-). The chain has TRBV20-1 and TRBJ2-1; TCRdb selects TRBD1, and the lack of DNA leaves this call unchecked. CDR3 loop: CSARGTGSSYNEQFF.